Below are 27 T cell receptor beta chains sequenced from a single sample in a study of cytomegalovirus exposure and HLA in healthy donors. Amplification used 60 Vbeta primers and 13 Jbeta primers. The table came from immunoSEQ multiplex PCR; TCRdb's copy has only in-frame clones and leaves some out. The sample includes some 110,000 clones, 75% to 85% of them seen just once. Sequencing was carried out using PBMCs. These receptors all stem from a man younger than 30 in good health and CMV-seronegative.

V and J are TRBV30 and TRBJ2-2; 7 positions match TRBD1. CDR1 and CDR2 from the germline V gene are GTSNPN and SVGIG (reference sequence). This CDR3 comprises 13 residues. V shed 3 bases and J 4 bases; nucleotides not matched to a gene: 2. CDR3 coding DNA: TGTGCCTGGAGGGGACAGACCACCGGGGAGCTGTTTTTT. Translation: CAWRGQTTGELFF.

The chain recombines TRBV28 with TRBJ1-1, with a weak D call TRBD1 (6 bases). With 2 bases removed from V and 4 bases from J, the gap between germline ends came to 11 bases. This CDR3 has 14 residues. CDR1 and CDR2 (germline): MDHEN, SYDVKM. The CDR3 DNA reads TGTGCCAGCAGTTTAGCCCGGACAGCCACTGAAGCTTTCTTT. This translates into CASSLARTATEAFF. Variable domain in full (rest from reference TRBV28 and TRBJ1-1): DVKVTQSSRYLVKRTGEKVFLECVQDMDHENMFWYRQDPGLGLRLIYFSYDVKMKEKGDIPEGYSVSREKKERFSLILESASTNQTSMYLCASSLARTATEAFFGQGTRLTVV.

This clone was observed a handful of times. This chain connects TRBV6-1 to TRBJ1-5; no firm D call. Trimming pared 3 bases from V and 3 bases from J, leaving 9 bases between. Germline-derived CDR1 and CDR2 are MNHNS and SASEGT. This CDR3 comprises 14 residues. The CDR3 region has the DNA TGTGCCAGCAGTGAGAGGCCCGCCAATCAGCCCCAGCATTTT. The encoded protein is CASSERPANQPQHF.

The J gene is TRBJ2-1, the V gene TRBV21-1; TRBD2 is the table's D call and was not checked against the DNA. TRBV21-1 is a documented pseudogene. The CDR3 consists of 17 residues. This CDR3 is CAIKRGGRSSSYNEQFF. CDR3 DNA: TGTGCCATCAAAAGGGGGGGCCGAAGTAGCTCCTACAATGAGCAGTTCTTC.

The chain recombines TRBV7-6 with TRBJ2-1, with TRBD1 matching 12 bases. Germline lookup yields CDR1 SGHVS and CDR2 FNYEAQ. V trimming: 1 base; J trimming: 5 bases; junction bases outside the gene matches: 3. The CDR3 is 16 amino acids. The chain's CDR3 is CASSLVGQGAHNEQFF. CDR3 nucleotide sequence: TGTGCCAGCAGCTTAGTGGGACAGGGGGCCCACAATGAGCAGTTCTTC.

V usage is TRBV7-8 and J usage is TRBJ2-3; D may be TRBD1 (6 bases). Germline V gene sequence: CDR1 SGHVS, CDR2 FQNEAQ. The CDR3 covers 17 residues. Trimming cost V 4 bases and J 2 bases, with 19 bases left between them. The CDR3 nucleotides read TGTGCCAGCAGCTCCTACCTACCGGGACATTTCACAGATACGCAGTATTTT. Translating gives CASSSYLPGHFTDTQYF.

This clone was recorded only once. The chain is built from TRBV19 and TRBJ2-7; 10 bases line up with TRBD1. The germline V gene has CDR1 LNHDA and CDR2 SQIVND (reference sequence). CDR3 length: 14 residues. Trimming took 6 bases from V and 3 from J; bases not matched to a gene: 5. CDR3 loop: CASRDWTGGYEQYF. As DNA, the CDR3 is TGTGCCAGTAGAGATTGGACAGGGGGCTACGAGCAGTACTTC.

The gene calls are TRBV7-2 and TRBJ1-5; possibly TRBD1 for D (6 bases). V was trimmed by 2 bases and J by 6 bases, leaving 14 bases between them. This CDR3 has 15 residues. Per the germline V gene, CDR1 is SGHTA and CDR2 is FQGNSA. The CDR3 is CASSLWGGAGQPQHF. The CDR3 DNA reads TGTGCCAGCAGCTTATGGGGGGGGGCGGGTCAGCCCCAGCATTTT.

The rearrangement links TRBV5-4 to TRBJ2-1, with a possible D match to TRBD1 (6 bases). Trimming shortened V by 3 bases and J by 10 bases, and 17 bases separated the two germline ends. Germline assignment: CDR1 SGHNT and CDR2 YYREEE (reference sequence). There are 14 residues in the CDR3. CDR3 coding DNA: TGTGCCAGCAGCTCCCGACAGGATTTTGGAGAGCAGTTCTTC. Its translation: CASSSRQDFGEQFF.

The chain carries TRBV19 and TRBJ2-7; 8 positions match TRBD1. Germline V gives CDR1 LNHDA, CDR2 SQIVND (reference sequence). CDR3 size: 14 residues. Losses at the gene ends were 5 bases for V and 6 bases for J; bases not matched to a gene: 9. The CDR3 is CASSRGTGGTEQYF. The CDR3 nucleotides read TGTGCCAGTAGTCGCGGGACAGGCGGGACCGAGCAGTACTTC.

This clone was seen just once. The rearrangement joins TRBV7-9 to TRBJ2-3; the match to TRBD2 covers 7 bases. The V gene end was trimmed by 5 bases and the J gene end by 2 bases; junction bases not matched to a gene: 7. Germline-derived CDR1 and CDR2 are SEHNR and FQNEAQ (reference sequence). This CDR3 spans 15 amino acids. The CDR3 loop reads CASSPPGLSTDTQYF. DNA of the CDR3: TGTGCCAGCAGCCCGCCGGGACTATCCACAGATACGCAGTATTTT.

This clone has just one count. This chain connects TRBV4-3 to TRBJ2-3; D is ambiguous. CDR1 and CDR2 (germline): LGHNA, YSLEER. The CDR3 runs to 13 residues. Between the trimmed V and J ends, which lost 1 base and 7 bases, there was a span of 9 bases. CDR3 DNA sequence: TGCGCCAGCAGCCAAGGGTCCGGTAATACGCAGTATTTT. Amino acids: CASSQGSGNTQYF.

The chain carries TRBV5-1 and TRBJ2-2; TRBD1 matches at 7 bases. CDR1 and CDR2 from the germline V gene are SGHRS and YFSETQ. The V and J ends lost 5 bases and 4 bases, in that order; junction bases with no gene match: 8. The CDR3 loop spans 15 amino acids. CDR3 loop: CASSSLDRATGELFF. The CDR3 DNA is TGCGCCAGCAGTTCCCTCGACAGGGCCACCGGGGAGCTGTTTTTT.

The rearrangement joins TRBV20-1 to TRBJ1-5; D is unresolved. This CDR3 has 10 residues. Germline-derived CDR1 and CDR2 are DFQATT and SNEGSKA (reference sequence). Trimming cost V 6 bases and J 5 bases, with 5 bases left between them. The CDR3 bases are TGCAGTGCAACAGATCAGCCCCAGCATTTT. As protein: CSATDQPQHF.

The rearrangement joins TRBV10-3 to TRBJ2-5; 11 bases align to TRBD1. The germline V gene encodes CDR1 ENHRY and CDR2 SYGVKD. J gave up 3 bases and V 5 bases, and 5 bases lay outside the gene matches. This CDR3 is built from 15 residues. The CDR3 nucleotides are TGTGCCATCAGTATCCGGGACAGGGGGGAAGAGACCCAGTACTTC. Its protein product is CAISIRDRGEETQYF.

This chain joins TRBV19 and TRBJ1-1; 7 bases line up with TRBD1. V gave up 4 bases and J gave up 3 bases; unmatched junction bases: 5. The CDR3 has 14 amino acids. Germline V gene lookup returns CDR1 LNHDA and CDR2 SQIVND (reference sequence). In DNA, the CDR3 is TGTGCCAGTAGTAGACAGGGAACCTACACTGAAGCTTTCTTT. It specifies CASSRQGTYTEAFF.

The V call is TRBV19, the J call TRBJ1-4; D gene uncertain. V lost 1 base, J lost 14 bases, and 14 bases lay in between. This CDR3 is built from 13 residues. CDR1 and CDR2 from the germline V gene are LNHDA and SQIVND (reference sequence). The CDR3 loop reads CASSIGPAGELFF. CDR3 DNA: TGTGCCAGTAGTATAGGTCCAGCCGGAGAGCTGTTTTTT.

This clone came up a few times. The rearrangement links TRBV27 to TRBJ2-6; D not resolved. Looked up from germline, CDR1 is MNHEY and CDR2 is SMNVEV (reference sequence). Trimming took 3 bases from V and 13 from J, leaving 10 bases between them. The length of the CDR3 is 12 residues. CDR3 protein: CASSLNSGVLTF. For the CDR3, the DNA is TGTGCCAGCAGTTTGAATTCCGGGGTCCTGACTTTC.

The chain carries TRBV11-3 and TRBJ2-7; TRBD1 matches at 7 bases. Germline CDR1 SGHNT, CDR2 YENEEA. The trim removed 4 bases at V and 4 bases at J, leaving 1 base unmatched. The CDR3 has 12 amino acids. Here the CDR3 DNA reads TGTGCCAGCAGCTCGGGACAGTACGAGCAGTACTTC. This sequence encodes CASSSGQYEQYF.

V is TRBV29-1 and J is TRBJ2-3; maybe TRBD1 (5 bases). Trimming took off 2 bases at V and 2 bases at J, with 8 bases between the two ends. This CDR3 region has 13 residues. CDR1 and CDR2 from the germline V gene are SQVTM and ANQGSEA. CDR3 sequence: CSVEQGPTDTQYF. As DNA, the CDR3 is TGCAGCGTTGAACAGGGCCCCACAGATACGCAGTATTTT.

The genes are TRBV7-9 and TRBJ2-7, with 14 bases matching TRBD2. The CDR3 runs 17 residues. After removal of 1 base from V and 5 bases from J, the junction contained 7 bases not matched to a gene. Germline loops: CDR1 SEHNR, CDR2 FQNEAQ (reference sequence). CDR3: CASSLGGLAGDLNEQYF. The CDR3 region has the DNA TGTGCCAGCAGCTTAGGGGGACTAGCGGGAGACTTGAACGAGCAGTACTTC.

J is TRBJ2-7 and V is TRBV11-2, with D tentatively TRBD2 (6 bases). This CDR3 has 14 amino acids. CDR1 is SGHAT, CDR2 FQNNGV, per germline. Trimming took off 7 bases at V and 7 bases at J, with 20 bases between the two ends. The CDR3 DNA is TGTGCCAGCACCCCTAGGGACTGGGCTCTGGAGCAGTACTTC. Protein product: CASTPRDWALEQYF.

The CDR3 DNA follows: TGTGCCAGCAGTTATATCAGGGTGGACACCGGGGAGCTGTTTTTT. Translated: CASSYIRVDTGELFF. The chain joins TRBV6-6 to TRBJ2-2; perhaps TRBD1 as D (5 bases). The CDR3 extends over 15 amino acids. V was cut by 3 bases and J by 3 bases, with 11 bases left in between. Germline V lookup: CDR1 MNHNY, CDR2 SVGAGI (reference sequence).

CDR3 sequence reads: CASSFNERSEQYF. The CDR3, as DNA: TGTGCCAGCAGTTTTAACGAGAGGTCCGAGCAGTACTTC. The V gene is TRBV28, the J gene TRBJ2-7; D not certain. V lost 3 bases and J lost 6, with 12 bases in between. Per germline, CDR1 MDHEN and CDR2 SYDVKM. The CDR3 spans 13 residues.

This chain uses TRBV27 with TRBJ2-5, with 12 positions matching TRBD2. The J segment lost 4 bases and the V segment lost 5 bases, leaving 5 bases of the junction unmatched. Germline CDR1 MNHEY, CDR2 SMNVEV (reference sequence). The CDR3 sequence is 15 residues long. This CDR3 reads CASSLGLAGIETQYF. CDR3 DNA: TGTGCCAGCAGTCTCGGACTAGCGGGAATAGAGACCCAGTACTTC.

The V and J genes are TRBV11-1 and TRBJ2-1, with TRBD1 identical over 10 bases. Trimming at V came to 1 base and at J to 0 bases, leaving 9 bases not matched to a gene. The CDR3 has 19 residues. In germline, CDR1 is SGHAT, CDR2 FQDESV (reference sequence). The CDR3 sequence: CASSLETGGASISYNEQFF. In DNA form, the CDR3 reads TGTGCCAGCAGCTTAGAGACAGGGGGCGCTTCCATCTCCTACAATGAGCAGTTCTTC.

V usage is TRBV4-3 and J usage is TRBJ1-4; D gene ambiguous. Germline V gene data show CDR1 as LGHNA and CDR2 as YSLEER. Trimming left V 4 bases short and J 3 bases short, with 9 bases between. This CDR3 has 14 amino acids. In DNA form, the CDR3 reads TGCGCCAGCAGCCTGCAGCGGTCTAATGAAAAACTGTTTTTT. Amino acids: CASSLQRSNEKLFF.